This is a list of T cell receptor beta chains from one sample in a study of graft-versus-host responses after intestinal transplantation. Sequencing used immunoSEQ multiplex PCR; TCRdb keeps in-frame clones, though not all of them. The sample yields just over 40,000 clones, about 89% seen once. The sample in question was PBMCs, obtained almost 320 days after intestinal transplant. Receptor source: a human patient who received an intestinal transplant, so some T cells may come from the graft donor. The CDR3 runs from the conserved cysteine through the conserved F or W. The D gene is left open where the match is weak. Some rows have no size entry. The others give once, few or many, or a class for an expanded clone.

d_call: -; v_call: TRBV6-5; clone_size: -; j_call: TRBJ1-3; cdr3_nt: TGTGCCAGCAGTTCTATGGTTGTGGACTCTGGAAACACCATATATTTT; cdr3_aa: CASSSMVVDSGNTIYF
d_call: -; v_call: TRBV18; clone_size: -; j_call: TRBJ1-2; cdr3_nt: TGTGCCAGCTCACCCTTGGACAGACCGGATGGCTACACCTTC; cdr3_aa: CASSPLDRPDGYTF
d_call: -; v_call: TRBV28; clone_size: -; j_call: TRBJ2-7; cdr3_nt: TGTGCCAGCAGCACGACCCGGGGGCAGTACTTC; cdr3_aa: CASSTTRGQYF
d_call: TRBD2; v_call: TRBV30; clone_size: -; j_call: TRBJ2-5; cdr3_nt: TGTGCCTGGAGGGTCAGACTAGCGGGAGTCGGGGAGACCCAGTACTTC; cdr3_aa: CAWRVRLAGVGETQYF
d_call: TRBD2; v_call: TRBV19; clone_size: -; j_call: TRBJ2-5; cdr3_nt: TGTGCCAGTAGTAGCGGGAGGGGGAAGACCCAGTACTTC; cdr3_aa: CASSSGRGKTQYF
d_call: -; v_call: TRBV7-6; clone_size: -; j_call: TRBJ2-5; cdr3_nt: TGTGCCAGCAGCGTTCGCAAGGGGGAGACCCAGTACTTC; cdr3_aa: CASSVRKGETQYF
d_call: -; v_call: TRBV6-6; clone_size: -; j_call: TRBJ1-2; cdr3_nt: TGTGCCAGCAGTTCTAGGGGAGGCTACACCTTC; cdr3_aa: CASSSRGGYTF
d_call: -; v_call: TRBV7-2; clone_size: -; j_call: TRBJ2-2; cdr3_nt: TGTGCCAGCAGCTTAGCGCGTACAAGGGGCGTCGGCGGGGAGCTGTTTTTT; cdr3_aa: CASSLARTRGVGGELFF
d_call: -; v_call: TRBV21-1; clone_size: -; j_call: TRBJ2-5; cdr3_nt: TGTGCCAGCAGCAAAGAGCTAAGGGTACAGGGGGGTATCGGGACCCAGTACTTC; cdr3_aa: CASSKELRVQGGIGTQYF
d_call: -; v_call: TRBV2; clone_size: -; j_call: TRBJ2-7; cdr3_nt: TGTGCCAGCAGCAAAATCTACGAGCAGTACTTC; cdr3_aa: CASSKIYEQYF
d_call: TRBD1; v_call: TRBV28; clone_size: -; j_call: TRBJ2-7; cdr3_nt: TGTGCCAGCAGTTTACCACAGGGGTCGAGCTACGAGCAGTACTTC; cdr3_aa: CASSLPQGSSYEQYF
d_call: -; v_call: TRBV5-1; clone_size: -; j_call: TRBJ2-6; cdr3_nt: TGCGCCAGCAGCCTGACGAGGGGGGCCGGGGCCAACGTCCTGACTTTC; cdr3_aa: CASSLTRGAGANVLTF
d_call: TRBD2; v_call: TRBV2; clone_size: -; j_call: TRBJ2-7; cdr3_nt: TGTGCCACCAAATCCGGGACTAGCGGCTCCTACGAGCAGTACTTC; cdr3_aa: CATKSGTSGSYEQYF
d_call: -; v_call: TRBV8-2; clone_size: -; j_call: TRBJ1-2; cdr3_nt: TGTGGCAAACGTTGTAGGATACGAAAGACCTATGGCTACACCTTC; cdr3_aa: CGKRCRIRKTYGYTF
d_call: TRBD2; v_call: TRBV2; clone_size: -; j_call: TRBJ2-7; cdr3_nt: TGTGCCAGCACCCACGGGATAGCGGGGTACGAGCAGTACTTC; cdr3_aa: CASTHGIAGYEQYF
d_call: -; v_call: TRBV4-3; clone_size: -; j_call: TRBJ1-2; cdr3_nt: TGCGCCAGCAGCCAAGATGGGAGGGACTATGGCTACACCTTC; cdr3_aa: CASSQDGRDYGYTF
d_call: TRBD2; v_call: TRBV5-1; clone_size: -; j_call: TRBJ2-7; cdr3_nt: TGCGCCAGCAGCTTGGATCCTAGCGGGGGCCTGGGGGGATTGAGCGAGCAGTACTTC; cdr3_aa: CASSLDPSGGLGGLSEQYF
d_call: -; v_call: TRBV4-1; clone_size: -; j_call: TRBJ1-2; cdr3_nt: TGCGCCAGCAGCCAAGAGTCATTTACAGGCAACTATGGCTACACCTTC; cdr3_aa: CASSQESFTGNYGYTF
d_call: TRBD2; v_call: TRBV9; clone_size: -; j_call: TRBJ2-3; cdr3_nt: TGTGCCAGCAGGACTAGCGGGGATACGCAGTATTTT; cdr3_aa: CASRTSGDTQYF
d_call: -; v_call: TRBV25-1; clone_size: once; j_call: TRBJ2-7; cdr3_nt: TGTGCCAGCAGTGAGTTGGGACAGCGGGGCTACGAGCAGTACTTC; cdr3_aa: CASSELGQRGYEQYF
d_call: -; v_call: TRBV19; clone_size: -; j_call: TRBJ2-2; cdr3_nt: TGTGCCAGCACTGACATAAACCCCACCGGGGAGCTGTTTTTT; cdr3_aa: CASTDINPTGELFF
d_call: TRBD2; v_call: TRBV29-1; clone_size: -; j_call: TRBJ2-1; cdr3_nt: TGCAGCGTTGCGATAGCGGGAGCAGTCGCTGAGCAGTTCTTC; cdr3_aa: CSVAIAGAVAEQFF
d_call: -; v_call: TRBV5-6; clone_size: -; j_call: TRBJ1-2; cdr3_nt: TGTGCCAGCAGCGGCCCGGTCCCCTCGGGCAAGGGACATGGCTACACCTTC; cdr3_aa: CASSGPVPSGKGHGYTF
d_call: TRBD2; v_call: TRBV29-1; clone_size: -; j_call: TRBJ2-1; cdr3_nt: TGCAGCGTTGAAGATCCAGGACTAGCGGACAATGAGCAGTTCTTC; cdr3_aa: CSVEDPGLADNEQFF